This TCR beta chain was identified during a study of T cell changes during pregnancy in multiple sclerosis. This CDR3 has 10 residues. The germline V and J ends were trimmed by 4 bases and 7 bases, with 4 bases remaining between them. Germline CDR1 is SNHLY and CDR2 is FYNNEI. This table comes from immunoSEQ multiplex PCR, and its TCRdb copy is limited to in-frame clones, with some not included. The data hold approximately 60,000 clones, with about 94% observed a single time. This TCR was sampled from a female donor with multiple sclerosis, enrolled in a pregnancy study. The rearrangement joins TRBV2 to TRBJ2-5; D unclear. The material was CD4+ T cells from peripheral blood mononuclear cells, obtained before pregnancy. DNA of the CDR3: TGTGCCAGCAGTGCGGGGACCCAGTACTTC. Protein sequence: CASSAGTQYF.